This T cell receptor (beta chain) is drawn from a study of somatic mutations in cytotoxic T cells in rheumatoid arthritis. About the study: Selected populations of V beta antibody-stained T cells underwent flow sorting at nearly 100% purity; these encompassed V beta1+ cells subjected to TCRB sequencing. General study findings and limits: For about an eighth of the roughly 65 patients, a single CD8+ clone accounted for more than 20% of CD8+ cells. Antigens recognized by the expanded CD8+ clones were unknown.

Regarding this clone: Its antigen remains unknown.

Sequencing was performed with immunoSEQ multiplex PCR; in TCRdb, only in-frame clones are kept and a portion is missing. Among approximately 15,000 clones listed, around 80% were seen once. V lost 4 bases, J lost 5 bases, and 17 bases lay in between. This CDR3 region has 15 residues. Germline values: CDR1 MGHRA, CDR2 YSYEKL. The genes are TRBV4-1 and TRBJ2-5, with D perhaps assigned TRBD1 or TRBD2 (5 bases each). This clonotype was obtained from an adult with rheumatoid arthritis. The sequenced sample was CD8+ T cells sorted from blood. CDR3: CASSPAARGSETQYF. DNA of the CDR3: TGCGCCAGCAGCCCCGCTGCGAGGGGCTCGGAGACCCAGTACTTC.